This T cell receptor (beta chain) comes out of a study of blood T cell repertoires in COVID-19. Participants were aged about 18 to 90 years, lived in under 30 US areas, and enrolled virtually. This clone was seen more than once but under ten times. In the original analysis: Amplification with reference gene primers provided the estimates of nucleated cell counts. Sequencing used immunoSEQ multiplex PCR; TCRdb keeps in-frame clones, though not all of them. V, J and clone size reflect that table, while D and trimming were determined from the DNA. The sample shows 170,000 or so clones, 88% of them seen only once. CDR3 length: 17 residues.

The sequencing sample was made of PBMCs or T cells enriched from blood (not recorded which). This sequence was found in a young woman who had recovered from COVID-19. J is TRBJ1-5 and V is TRBV21-1. TRBV21-1 represents a pseudogene. The CDR3 DNA follows: TGTGCCAGCAGCCACCGCGGTCCTGCACATAGCAATCAGCCCCAGCATTTT. Translating gives CASSHRGPAHSNQPQHF.